Detailed here is one TCR beta chain. Its target is unknown. This sample is drawn from a study of radiotherapy plus CTLA-4 blockade in lung cancer. In the study overall: Objective responses were seen in around a sixth of patients, disease control in approximately 30%. Overall study results and limits: Peripheral blood showed expansion of tumor-derived TCR clones after radiotherapy and ipilimumab.

The CDR3 consists of 16 residues. Trimming took 0 bases from V and 5 from J; bases not matched to a gene: 7. Germline lookup yields CDR1 MGHRA and CDR2 YSYEKL. Clones were read by immunoSEQ multiplex PCR, and TCRdb kept only the in-frame ones, dropping some. There are 110,000 or so clones in the sample; about 77% occur only once, and 5% to 5.5% lies in the top ten. This specimen was peripheral blood, taken from a patient treated with radiotherapy plus ipilimumab. The sequence derives from a human donor with non-small cell lung cancer who had a partial response to radiotherapy plus ipilimumab. The chain joins TRBV4-1 to TRBJ2-1, with 7 bases matching TRBD1. The CDR3: CASSQDRGQINNEQFF. The CDR3 bases are TGCGCCAGCAGCCAAGATAGGGGACAGATAAACAATGAGCAGTTCTTC.